Below, 14 T cell receptor beta chains from the same sample are listed, as sequenced in a study of Ad26.COV2.S vaccination and SARS-CoV-2 variants. The repertoire was sequenced with immunoSEQ multiplex PCR; TCRdb's copy has only in-frame clones and lacks some. This table holds about 480,000 clones, approximately 90% found once. Described treatment: around 19 received Ad26.COV2.S at low or high dose, single or two shots; roughly 5 received placebo; per-sample allocation not given. Sampling occurred on day 63 after the first vaccine or placebo injection. The input for sequencing was peripheral blood, taken in a trial of Ad26.COV2.S vaccine versus placebo. These receptor sequences come from a person between 18 and 65 years old who received the Ad26.COV2.S COVID-19 vaccine or a placebo.

The rearrangement joins TRBV10-3 to TRBJ1-1, with TRBD1 as a possible D gene (5 bases). Germline V lookup: CDR1 ENHRY, CDR2 SYGVKD. Trimming shortened V by 6 bases and J by 4 bases, and 15 bases separated the two germline ends. There are 14 residues in the CDR3. The CDR3 here is CAIREKQVITEAFF. The CDR3 DNA is TGTGCCATCAGGGAGAAACAGGTTATCACTGAAGCTTTCTTT.

The V and J genes are TRBV15 and TRBJ1-2; 10 nucleotides line up with TRBD1. CDR3 size: 17 residues. J lost 4 bases, V lost 0 bases, and 8 bases had no gene match. Germline CDR1 and CDR2: LNHNV and YYDKDF (reference sequence). This CDR3 reads CATSRDWGQGMAYGYTF. DNA of the CDR3: TGTGCCACCAGCAGAGATTGGGGACAGGGGATGGCCTATGGCTACACCTTC. Using reference TRBV15 and TRBJ1-2 for the parts outside the CDR3, the full variable domain is DAMVIQNPRYQVTQFGKPVTLSCSQTLNHNVMYWYQQKSSQAPKLLFHYYDKDFNNEADTPDNFQSRRPNTSFCFLDIRSPGLGDTAMYLCATSRDWGQGMAYGYTFGSGTRLTVV.

The chain links TRBV10-3 to TRBJ2-7, with 11 bases fitting TRBD2. Trimming took 7 bases from V and 3 from J; bases not matched to a gene: 8. The CDR3 has 15 residues. Germline V gene lookup returns CDR1 ENHRY and CDR2 SYGVKD. The CDR3 coding sequence is TGTGCCATCAAGAGGGGACTAGCGGACCACTACGAGCAGTACTTC. This translates into CAIKRGLADHYEQYF.

This chain joins TRBV15 and TRBJ1-4, with TRBD1 as a possible D gene (5 bases). V dropped 0 bases and J dropped 5 bases, with 10 bases sitting between them. Per the germline V gene, CDR1 is LNHNV and CDR2 is YYDKDF (reference sequence). The CDR3 has 15 residues. CDR3 coding DNA: TGTGCCACCAGCAGAGATTGGGGCGGGAATGAAAAACTGTTTTTT. This gives the protein CATSRDWGGNEKLFF.

This clone has only a few counts. V is TRBV5-4 and J is TRBJ1-5; no clear D. The CDR3 has 18 amino acids. Germline-derived CDR1 and CDR2 are SGHNT and YYREEE (reference sequence). V was shortened by 6 bases and J by 0 bases, with 22 bases between the two germline ends. The DNA for the CDR3 is TGTGCCAGCAATGGGTCCGGCTCCGGCTCACATAGCAATCAGCCCCAGCATTTT. This gives the protein CASNGSGSGSHSNQPQHF.

V usage is TRBV7-3 and J usage is TRBJ2-2; tentative D call: TRBD1 (5 bases). V was shortened by 8 bases and J by 5 bases, with 15 bases between the two germline ends. CDR1 SGHTA and CDR2 FQGTGA come from the germline V gene. The CDR3 is 14 amino acids. CDR3 sequence: CASAAGRVTGELFF. CDR3 sequence (DNA): TGTGCCAGCGCCGCAGGCAGGGTAACCGGGGAGCTGTTTTTT.

The chain joins TRBV5-4 to TRBJ2-1; 11 bases align to TRBD2. Per germline, CDR1 SGHNT and CDR2 YYREEE (reference sequence). V shed 3 bases, J shed 5 bases, and the junction held 7 bases outside the gene matches. The CDR3 totals 16 residues. For the CDR3, the DNA is TGTGCCAGCAGCTCCCCGCTAGCGGGAGGTGACAATGAGCAGTTCTTC. Residues: CASSSPLAGGDNEQFF.

The V gene is TRBV11-2, the J gene TRBJ2-7, with unresolved D. There are 11 residues in the CDR3. V lost 4 bases, J lost 7 bases, and 8 bases lay in between. Germline V gene sequence: CDR1 SGHAT, CDR2 FQNNGV. In nucleotides, the CDR3 is TGTGCCAGCAGCTCAGGCGGAGAGCAGTACTTC. Translated, it gives CASSSGGEQYF.

The V gene is TRBV30, the J gene TRBJ2-7; D is undetermined. CDR3 length equals 13 residues. The V and J ends lost 2 bases and 3 bases respectively, with 11 bases between them. Germline V lookup: CDR1 GTSNPN, CDR2 SVGIG (reference sequence). CDR3 DNA: TGTGCCTGGAGTCCGCCAGGAGTCTACGAGCAGTACTTC. Encoded protein: CAWSPPGVYEQYF.

The chain links TRBV18 to TRBJ1-1; D gene unclear. CDR3 size: 12 residues. Germline-derived CDR1 and CDR2 are KGHSH and LQKENI. V lost 6 bases to trimming and J lost 2 bases, with 7 bases between them. The CDR3 protein is CASSRANTEAFF. CDR3 in DNA: TGTGCCAGCTCCCGGGCCAACACTGAAGCTTTCTTT.

The genes are TRBV11-1 and TRBJ1-6, with D possibly TRBD1 on 6 matching bases. From germline, CDR1 is SGHAT and CDR2 FQDESV (reference sequence). The CDR3 consists of 16 residues. The ends were cut back, 4 bases at V and 10 bases at J, with 20 bases in the middle. DNA for the CDR3: TGTGCCAGCAGCTACTCCTGGGGGCAGGGAGGCTCACCCCTCCACTTT. Translating gives CASSYSWGQGGSPLHF.

This chain links TRBV6-4 with TRBJ2-3; D is unresolved. The CDR3 spans 15 residues. V lost 5 bases and J lost 0, with 12 bases in between. The germline CDR1 and CDR2 sequences are MRHNA and SNTAGT. The CDR3 DNA follows: TGTGCCAGCAGTTTCTCCATCTATAGCACAGATACGCAGTATTTT. Amino acids: CASSFSIYSTDTQYF.

The chain employs TRBV7-9 and TRBJ2-3, with 9 bases fitting TRBD2. The V gene's germline CDR1 is SEHNR and CDR2 FQNEAQ (reference sequence). J gave up 6 bases and V 5 bases, and 15 bases lay outside the gene matches. There are 17 residues in the CDR3. The DNA for the CDR3 is TGTGCCAGCAGCCCGAGGACTCGACTAGCGGCTCGCGATACGCAGTATTTT. Its translation: CASSPRTRLAARDTQYF.

The chain carries TRBV28 and TRBJ2-7; tentative D call: TRBD1 (5 bases). The CDR3 is 14 amino acids. V was cut by 7 bases and J by 2 bases, with 15 bases left in between. CDR1 and CDR2 from the germline V gene are MDHEN and SYDVKM. The CDR3 nucleotides are TGTGCCAGCACTTCGCCACAGGTCCCCTACGAGCAGTACTTC. Its protein is CASTSPQVPYEQYF.